The next 22 T cell receptor delta chains were all read from a single sample in a study of γδ T cells in repeated Plasmodium falciparum infection. Flow sorting of PBMC yielded separate Vgamma9/Vdelta2+ and Vdelta2-negative gammadelta T cell populations for bulk repertoire analysis. TCRdb re-processed the multiplex PCR reads using CATT. The sample includes tens of thousands of delta-chain clones, approximately 0.92% of them seen just once. The sample taken for sequencing was gamma-delta T cells from blood. These TCRs come from a pool of human donors (malaria-infected and uninfected, not separated).

A word on this clone: Since a much larger clone is just one base distant, this may be a read error. The rearrangement joins TRDV1 to TRDJ1, with 8 bases aligning to TRDD3. Here the J gene was assigned by germline matching of the DNA, as TCRdb has none. The CDR3 has 25 amino acids. Germline trimming cut 3 bases from V and 0 bases from J; bases unmatched to any gene: 33. Germline lookup yields CDR1 TSWWSYY and CDR2 QGS. In DNA, the CDR3 is TGTGCTCTTGGGGAGCTCAAAGACTCCCGGCGGCTTTACTGGGGGGGGCATGGCTACACCGATAAACTCATCTTT. Translated, it gives CALGELKDSRRLYWGGHGYTDKLIF.

Points on this clone: The protein TCRdb gives is from a much larger clone and does not agree with this DNA's translation at residue 21, likely a read error; the protein shown here comes from the DNA. This sequence joins TRDV1 and TRDJ1; 8 bases line up with TRDD3. Matching the DNA to germline supplied the J gene, which TCRdb does not give. The CDR3 consists of 26 residues. Germline CDR1 is TSWWSYY and CDR2 is QGS. The trim removed 2 bases at V and 4 bases at J, leaving 39 bases unmatched. The chain's CDR3 is CALGEAKGLLGTQTILGAVNIDKLIF. The CDR3 nucleotides read TGTGCTCTTGGGGAAGCTAAAGGTCTCCTGGGTACACAGACGATACTGGGGGCTGTTAACATCGATAAACTCATCTTT.

Note on this clone: A read error likely explains why the TCRdb protein, taken from a much larger clone, differs from this DNA's translation at residue 3; the protein shown is translated from the DNA. The chain employs TRDV1 and TRDJ1; tentatively, D is TRDD3 (6 bases). Germline loops: CDR1 TSWWSYY, CDR2 QGS. This CDR3 has 16 amino acids. The CDR3 sequence is CAPGEGVSGDTDKLIF. Written as DNA, the CDR3 is TGTGCTCCTGGGGAAGGCGTAAGCGGAGACACCGATAAACTCATCTTT.

In its sample, this clone was seen a few times. The protein that TCRdb holds for this DNA derives from a much larger clone and differs from the translated DNA at residue 16, which likely indicates a read error; the protein shown here is translated from the DNA. The rearrangement joins TRDV1 to TRDJ1; 8 bases are shared with TRDD3. The J gene, absent from TCRdb, was called here by matching the DNA to germline. This CDR3 is 25 amino acids long. The ends lost 3 bases at V and 0 bases at J; junction bases unmatched: 33. The germline CDR1 and CDR2 sequences are TSWWSYY and QGS. The CDR3 spells CALGDLRPSRTYWGSSRVNTDKLIF. DNA for the CDR3: TGTGCTCTTGGGGACCTACGGCCTTCCCGAACCTACTGGGGGTCTTCCCGCGTGAACACCGATAAACTCATCTTT.

This clone was seen a handful of times. Since a far larger clone is one base different, this is likely a read error. Other DNA sequences from this sample encode an identical CDR3 as well. A V gene of TRDV2 was called, but no J gene was assigned; the table's D call of TRDD3 was not tested on the DNA. The CDR3 is 22 residues long. Germline V lookup: CDR1 GEAIGNYY, CDR2 EKD. The CDR3 region is CACDTVSRGSVPVYLDTDKLIF. CDR3 in DNA: TGTGCCTGTGACACTGTTTCCAGGGGGTCAGTACCGGTTTATCTAGACACCGATAAACTAATCTTT.

This clone occurred a few times. A read error likely explains this, since a far larger clone differs by one base. This specimen includes other DNA sequences encoding the same CDR3. The chain is built from TRDV1 and TRDJ1; a weak D match, TRDD3 (5 bases). V dropped 4 bases and J dropped 0 bases, with 15 bases sitting between them. CDR3 length: 16 amino acids. The V gene's germline CDR1 is TSWWSYY and CDR2 QGS. The CDR3 region is CALGGQRGIYTDKLIF. CDR3 bases: TGTGCTCTTGGGGGCCAGAGGGGAATCTACACCGATAAACTCATCTTT.

This clone was observed a few times. This sequence is one base from a far larger clone and is likely a read error. Distinct nucleotide sequences in the sample also encode this CDR3. The V and J genes are TRDV2 and TRDJ1, with D possibly TRDD3 on 6 matching bases. TCRdb records no J gene; here it was assigned by comparing the DNA to germline. V gave up 4 bases and J gave up 0 bases, with 17 bases separating them. Germline loops: CDR1 GEAIGNYY, CDR2 EKD. This CDR3 has 16 residues. The CDR3 loop reads CACDRLGYLNTDKLIF. As DNA, the CDR3 is TGTGCCTGTGATCGCCTAGGATACCTTAACACCGATAAACTCATCTTT.

Concerning this clone: The TCRdb protein, from a much larger clone, departs from this DNA's translation at residue 16, likely by read error; the protein shown derives from the DNA. The V and J genes are TRDV2 and TRDJ3; 10 bases are shared with TRDD3. TCRdb is silent on the J gene; assignment here came from matching the DNA to germline. The CDR3 consists of 22 residues. Germline assignment: CDR1 GEAIGNYY and CDR2 EKD. The CDR3, as DNA: TGTGCCTGTGATTCCATTGATACTGGGGGATCTCGGGGCACCTGGGGCACCCGACAGATGTTTTTC. Encoded protein: CACDSIDTGGSRGTWGTRQMFF.

Regarding this clone: TCRdb assigns this DNA the protein of a much larger clone, which departs from its translation at residue 15; this likely reflects a read error, and the protein shown comes from translating the DNA. The V and J genes are TRDV1 and TRDJ1, with D unclear. As TCRdb names no J gene, one was assigned here on the basis of a DNA match to germline. This CDR3 spans 18 amino acids. Germline assignment: CDR1 TSWWSYY and CDR2 QGS. Written as DNA, the CDR3 is TGTGCTCTTGGGGGCTGGCCTCCGATTAGGCACTACACCGATAGACTCATCTTT. It is translated as CALGGWPPIRHYTDRLIF.

This clone showed up many times. The gene calls are TRDV1 and TRDJ1; no firm D call. V was shortened by 2 bases and J by 7 bases, with 23 bases between the two germline ends. The V gene's germline CDR1 is TSWWSYY and CDR2 QGS. The CDR3 extends over 17 amino acids. CDR3 coding DNA: TGTGCTCTTGGGGAAAGCTACCCCGGCTGGCAGAAGGGTAAACTCATCTTT. The encoded protein is CALGESYPGWQKGKLIF.

This clone was picked up a small number of times. With only one base between it and a far larger clone, this is likely a read error. Distinct nucleotide sequences in the sample also encode this CDR3. This chain uses TRDV2 with TRDJ1, with TRDD3 matching over 13 bases. The J gene was missing in TCRdb and was found by matching the end of the DNA to germline. V shed 0 bases and J 1 base; nucleotides not matched to a gene: 10. The CDR3 runs to 19 residues. Germline CDR1 is GEAIGNYY and CDR2 is EKD. Written as DNA, the CDR3 is TGTGCCTGTGACACCTTACTACTGGGGGATACGGGTTCCACCGATAAACTCATCTTT. It specifies CACDTLLLGDTGSTDKLIF.

A word on this clone: A read error is likely here: a far larger clone is one base away. In the same sample, other DNA sequences code for this CDR3. The rearrangement joins TRDV1 to TRDJ1, with D possibly being TRDD3 (9 bases). This CDR3 has 22 amino acids. V lost 4 bases and J lost 2, with 35 bases in between. The germline V gene encodes CDR1 TSWWSYY and CDR2 QGS. The CDR3 here is CALGAYPVAFLKYWGKTDKLIF. CDR3 in DNA: TGTGCTCTTGGGGCCTACCCTGTCGCCTTCCTAAAGTACTGGGGGAAGACCGATAAACTCATCTTT.

This clone was counted a few times. Translating this DNA gives a protein that differs at residue 7 from the TCRdb one, which belongs to a much larger clone; a read error is likely, and the protein shown is this translation. The chain is built from TRDV2 and TRDJ1; tentative D call: TRDD3 (5 bases). Here the J gene came from matching the DNA to germline, since TCRdb omits it. The CDR3 is 16 amino acids. Germline CDR1 is GEAIGNYY and CDR2 is EKD. Trimming pared 3 bases from V and 0 bases from J, leaving 16 bases between. The CDR3 nucleotides read TGTGCCTGTGACCGACTGAGGGATGAGGACACCGATAAACTCATCTTT. It codes for CACDRLRDEDTDKLIF.

This clone was seen a few times. A single base is all that separates this from a far larger clone, so a read error is likely. Different DNA sequences within this sample yield the same CDR3. The rearrangement uses TRDV1 and TRDJ1, with D tentatively TRDD3 (5 bases). As TCRdb names no J gene, one was assigned here on the basis of a DNA match to germline. Trimming removed 1 base from V and 0 bases from J, with 21 bases in between. The germline gives CDR1 TSWWSYY, CDR2 QGS. This CDR3 region has 19 residues. The CDR3: CALGEPSGGSPPHTDKLIF. CDR3 bases: TGTGCTCTTGGGGAACCCTCCGGGGGGTCCCCTCCACACACCGATAAACTCATCTTT.

Regarding this clone: A far larger clone lies a single base away; this is likely a read error. Other DNA sequences in the same sample also yield this CDR3. J is TRDJ1 and V is TRDV2; D possibly corresponds to TRDD3 (5 bases). Because TCRdb records no J gene, it was assigned here through a match of the DNA to germline. This CDR3 spans 17 amino acids. Germline V lookup: CDR1 GEAIGNYY, CDR2 EKD. V was cut by 0 bases and J by 0 bases, with 16 bases left in between. CDR3 DNA sequence: TGTGCCTGTGACACCGTGTCATCCGGGGGCTACACCGATAAACTCATCTTT. Encoded protein: CACDTVSSGGYTDKLIF.

Turning to this clone: The mismatch at residue 4 between this DNA's translation and the TCRdb protein of a much larger clone likely reflects a read error; the protein shown is translated from the DNA. The chain carries TRDV1 and TRDJ1, with 8 nucleotides matching TRDD2. In the absence of a J gene in TCRdb, the DNA was matched to germline to assign it here. CDR3 length: 25 amino acids. Germline V gene sequence: CDR1 TSWWSYY, CDR2 QGS. In DNA, the CDR3 is TGTGCTCTTGAGGAACTCGGGCCCGCTTCCTACAGCTGGGGATTCCCCTTGTTCCTAGCGGATAAACTCATCTTT. Amino acid sequence: CALEELGPASYSWGFPLFLADKLIF.

This clone was recorded at least ten times. Distinct nucleotide sequences in the sample also encode this CDR3. The chain links TRDV1 to TRDJ1, with D tentatively TRDD2 (7 bases). The CDR3 length is 16 residues. Deletions cut 4 bases from V and 8 bases from J, with 23 bases between. Germline CDR1 TSWWSYY, CDR2 QGS. The DNA for the CDR3 is TGTGCTCTTGGGGTTTCCTACGTGGGAGGATACACGAAACTCATCTTT. This sequence encodes CALGVSYVGGYTKLIF.

A remark on this clone: A far larger clone lies a single base away; this is likely a read error. Different DNA sequences within this sample yield the same CDR3. This CDR3 reads CALGEELGDELIF. The DNA of the CDR3 is TGTGCTCTTGGGGAAGAACTAGGGGATGAACTCATCTTT. The chain joins TRDV1 to TRDJ1; D is possibly TRDD3 (6 bases). The J gene is absent in TCRdb and was assigned here via DNA matching to germline. The CDR3 is 13 amino acids. Germline V CDR1 and CDR2: TSWWSYY, QGS. V was pared by 2 bases and J by 9 bases, with 13 bases between.

This clone was observed a handful of times. The protein held in TCRdb is that of a much larger clone and does not match this DNA's translation at residue 12, likely because of a read error; the protein shown is translated from the DNA. V usage is TRDV2 and J usage is TRDJ1, with D maybe TRDD1 (5 bases). The J gene is absent in TCRdb and was assigned here via DNA matching to germline. The CDR3 totals 18 residues. The ends were cut back, 0 bases at V and 4 bases at J, with 23 bases in the middle. CDR1 GEAIGNYY and CDR2 EKD come from the germline V gene. The CDR3 is CACDTVVNRNGRYDKLIF. CDR3 DNA sequence: TGTGCCTGTGACACCGTGGTTAATAGGAATGGGAGATACGATAAACTCATCTTT.

This clone has only a few counts. It differs at one base from a far larger clone, so likely a read error. This specimen includes other DNA sequences encoding the same CDR3. The CDR3, as DNA: TGTGCTCTTGGGGAAAGAGTATGGCCTACCGGGGGATACGCCAGGGAGGGGAGGACCGATAAACTCATCTTT. As protein: CALGERVWPTGGYAREGRTDKLIF. This chain connects TRDV1 to TRDJ1, with 10 bases matching TRDD3. Trimming at V came to 2 bases and at J to 2 bases, leaving 29 bases not matched to a gene. Per germline, CDR1 TSWWSYY and CDR2 QGS. This CDR3 is built from 24 residues.

This clone was recorded a few times. TCRdb assigns this DNA the protein of a much larger clone, which departs from its translation at residue 9; this likely reflects a read error, and the protein shown comes from translating the DNA. V is TRDV2 and J is TRDJ1; 9 positions match TRDD3. The J gene is absent in TCRdb and was assigned here via DNA matching to germline. The J segment lost 4 bases and the V segment lost 3 bases, leaving 17 bases of the junction unmatched. CDR1 GEAIGNYY and CDR2 EKD come from the germline V gene. The CDR3 is made up of 18 amino acids. CDR3 region: CACDALHGGGYRGDKLIF. Here the CDR3 DNA reads TGTGCCTGTGACGCACTACACGGGGGGGGATACCGCGGCGATAAACTCATCTTT.

This clone was recorded a few times. This likely stems from a read error, as it lies one base from a far larger clone. The same CDR3 can be traced to other DNA sequences in this sample. V usage is TRDV2 and J usage is TRDJ1, with 13 nucleotides matching TRDD3. As TCRdb names no J gene, one was assigned here on the basis of a DNA match to germline. The length of the CDR3 is 20 residues. Looked up from germline, CDR1 is GEAIGNYY and CDR2 is EKD. CDR3 loop: CACDRNTGGYAERNCGKLIF. DNA of the CDR3: TGCGCCTGTGACCGTAATACTGGGGGATACGCTGAGAGGAATTGCGGTAAACTCATCTTT.